The 29 T cell receptor beta chains given below trace back to one sample, sequenced in a study of cytomegalovirus exposure and HLA in healthy donors. Amplification used 60 Vbeta primers and 13 Jbeta primers. Measured with immunoSEQ multiplex PCR; TCRdb has only the in-frame clones, and not every one. The repertoire includes about 160,000 clones, 82% of them detected once, and about 10% sits in the top ten. The sequencing input was PBMCs. The receptors derive from a man in his forties or fifties in good health and CMV-seropositive.

This rearrangement joins TRBV6-4 to TRBJ2-2; D is perhaps TRBD2 (5 bases). The CDR3 loop spans 15 amino acids. Trimming left V 0 bases short and J 5 bases short, with 10 bases between. In germline, CDR1 is MRHNA, CDR2 SNTAGT. The CDR3 nucleotides are TGTGCCAGCAGTGACTCCGGGGAAGGTACCGGGGAGCTGTTTTTT. Its protein product is CASSDSGEGTGELFF.

The rearrangement links TRBV20-1 to TRBJ2-7, with a weak D call TRBD1 (6 bases). The CDR3 spans 10 residues. V dropped 8 bases and J dropped 9 bases, with 14 bases sitting between them. Germline V CDR1 and CDR2: DFQATT, SNEGSKA (reference sequence). Here the CDR3 DNA reads TGCAGTCCAAACAGGGAAAGGCAGTACTTC. Its translation: CSPNRERQYF.

V gene TRBV7-2 combines with J gene TRBJ1-2; D is uncertain. Trimming stripped 1 base from V and 8 bases from J, with 20 bases between. Germline V gene sequence: CDR1 SGHTA, CDR2 FQGNSA. The CDR3 contains 16 residues. The CDR3: CASSLGTLAHVEGYTF. In DNA, the CDR3 is TGTGCCAGCAGCTTAGGCACCCTCGCCCACGTAGAGGGCTACACCTTC. The full variable domain, completed using reference TRBV7-2 and TRBJ1-2, is GAGVSQSPSNKVTEKGKDVELRCDPISGHTALYWYRQSLGQGLEFLIYFQGNSAPDKSGLPSDRFSAERTGGSVSTLTIQRTQQEDSAVYLCASSLGTLAHVEGYTFGSGTRLTVV.

V gene TRBV5-4 combines with J gene TRBJ2-7, with D perhaps TRBD1 (5 bases). CDR1 and CDR2 from the germline V gene are SGHNT and YYREEE (reference sequence). The germline V and J ends were trimmed by 0 bases and 3 bases, with 7 bases remaining between them. The CDR3 runs to 13 residues. The CDR3 reads CASSLDRRYEQYF. The CDR3 nucleotides read TGTGCCAGCAGCTTGGACAGGCGCTACGAGCAGTACTTC.

In DNA, the CDR3 is TGTGCCAGCAGTGAAGTTGGGACAATGAACACTGAAGCTTTCTTT. It is translated as CASSEVGTMNTEAFF. The rearrangement joins TRBV9 to TRBJ1-1, with D possibly matching TRBD1 (6 bases). V was trimmed by 5 bases and J by 0 bases, leaving 14 bases between them. Germline CDR1 reads SGDLS; CDR2 reads YYNGEE. The CDR3 length is 15 residues.

This chain connects TRBV27 to TRBJ2-5, with TRBD2 matching over 9 bases. With the DNA end fitting TRBJ2-7 better, the J assignment may be wrong. Germline V gene data show CDR1 as MNHEY and CDR2 as SMNVEV (reference sequence). This CDR3 region has 13 residues. The CDR3 sequence: CATAGGNVHEQYF. The CDR3, as DNA: TGTGCCACGGCGGGGGGGAACGTCCACGAGCAGTACTTC.

The rearrangement joins TRBV7-2 to TRBJ1-2; D possibly corresponds to TRBD1 (5 bases). CDR3 length: 14 amino acids. V lost 2 bases to trimming and J lost 7 bases, with 14 bases between them. CDR1 and CDR2 from the germline V gene are SGHTA and FQGNSA. The DNA of the CDR3 is TGTGCCAGCAGCTTAAGGCAGGGCTTTCCTGGCTACACCTTC. It codes for CASSLRQGFPGYTF. The variable domain in full, completed from reference TRBV7-2 and TRBJ1-2, reads GAGVSQSPSNKVTEKGKDVELRCDPISGHTALYWYRQSLGQGLEFLIYFQGNSAPDKSGLPSDRFSAERTGGSVSTLTIQRTQQEDSAVYLCASSLRQGFPGYTFGSGTRLTVV.

This sequence joins TRBV18 and TRBJ2-1, with 13 bases identical to TRBD2. Germline V gene data show CDR1 as KGHSH and CDR2 as LQKENI. CDR3 length: 23 residues. The J segment lost 1 base and the V segment lost 6 bases, leaving 24 bases of the junction unmatched. The CDR3 here is CASSPGTQGAATSGRGSYNEQFF. CDR3 nucleotide sequence: TGTGCCAGCTCCCCCGGAACTCAGGGGGCGGCTACTAGCGGGAGGGGTTCCTACAATGAGCAGTTCTTC.

The rearrangement links TRBV5-4 to TRBJ2-7; 9 bases fit TRBD1. V dropped 4 bases and J dropped 5; count of bases not matched to a gene: 13. From germline, CDR1 is SGHNT and CDR2 YYREEE (reference sequence). This CDR3 contains 16 residues. For the CDR3, the DNA is TGTGCCAGCAGCAGAGGGAGTTGGACAGGGGTAAACGAGCAGTACTTC. It yields the protein CASSRGSWTGVNEQYF.

The chain links TRBV28 to TRBJ2-7; 7 bases are shared with TRBD2. The CDR3 consists of 14 residues. Germline V gives CDR1 MDHEN, CDR2 SYDVKM. Unmatched junction bases numbered 2, after V lost 1 base and J lost 2 bases. CDR3 sequence (DNA): TGTGCCAGCAGTTTATTGGCGGGGGCCTACGAGCAGTACTTC. Translated, it gives CASSLLAGAYEQYF.

The chain combines TRBV7-2 with TRBJ2-2; TRBD2 matches at 8 bases. The germline V gene has CDR1 SGHTA and CDR2 FQGNSA. CDR3 length: 15 residues. The junction had 0 bases not matched to a gene; V was cut back by 3 bases and J by 0 bases. The CDR3 protein is CASSLGLANTGELFF. In nucleotides, the CDR3 is TGTGCCAGCAGCTTGGGACTAGCGAACACCGGGGAGCTGTTTTTT.

The chain recombines TRBV6-5 with TRBJ1-2, with 7 bases matching TRBD1. J was trimmed by 5 bases and V by 5 bases; bases with no gene match: 8. Germline CDR1 is MNHEY and CDR2 is SVGAGI. This CDR3 has 14 amino acids. CDR3 DNA sequence: TGTGCCAGCAGTGAAATGAGGGGGCCTTATGGCTACACCTTC. Translation: CASSEMRGPYGYTF.

The V gene is TRBV7-9, the J gene TRBJ1-5; D is uncertain. The CDR3 is 12 residues long. CDR1 is SEHNR, CDR2 FQNEAQ, per germline (reference sequence). Trimming removed 2 bases at V and 9 bases at J, with 8 bases between. CDR3 sequence reads: CASSLRGSPQHF. The CDR3 bases are TGTGCCAGCAGCTTAAGAGGATCGCCCCAGCATTTT.

The gene calls are TRBV5-1 and TRBJ2-3; weak D call: TRBD2 (6 bases). This CDR3 spans 15 amino acids. Deletions cut 0 bases from V and 4 bases from J, with 12 bases between. In germline, CDR1 is SGHRS, CDR2 YFSETQ. In DNA form, the CDR3 reads TGCGCCAGCAGCTTGGATGGGGGGTCGGCAGATACGCAGTATTTT. This encodes CASSLDGGSADTQYF.

The chain carries TRBV28 and TRBJ2-7; the match to TRBD2 covers 7 bases. V lost 6 bases, J lost 2 bases, and 4 bases stayed unmatched. The germline CDR1 and CDR2 sequences are MDHEN and SYDVKM. The CDR3 has 13 amino acids. CDR3 DNA: TGTGCCAGCAGGGGCGGACTAGCCTACGAGCAGTACTTC. Encoded protein: CASRGGLAYEQYF.

The rearrangement joins TRBV19 to TRBJ2-1; a weak D match, TRBD1 (5 bases). The germline gives CDR1 LNHDA, CDR2 SQIVND (reference sequence). The CDR3 covers 15 residues. V gave up 7 bases and J gave up 6 bases, with 19 bases separating them. The CDR3 DNA sequence: TGTGCCAGTATGCGACAGCCCTCTTGGGGCAATGAGCAGTTCTTC. As protein: CASMRQPSWGNEQFF.

This clone was observed a handful of times. V is TRBV28 and J is TRBJ1-1; 8 bases match TRBD1. V lost 5 bases to trimming and J lost 3 bases; unmatched junction nucleotides: 11. This CDR3 region has 16 residues. The germline gives CDR1 MDHEN, CDR2 SYDVKM. The CDR3 loop reads CASSGTDRGGYTEAFF. The CDR3 DNA follows: TGTGCCAGCAGTGGGACCGACAGGGGTGGGTACACTGAAGCTTTCTTT.

This chain joins TRBV2 and TRBJ1-3; 10 bases fit TRBD1. Losses at the gene ends were 7 bases for V and 2 bases for J; bases not matched to a gene: 5. The CDR3 covers 15 residues. Germline CDR1 reads SNHLY; CDR2 reads FYNNEI. In DNA form, the CDR3 reads TGTGCCAGCACCGGGGGACAGGGGCCTGGAAACACCATATATTTT. This sequence encodes CASTGGQGPGNTIYF.

This clone was observed a handful of times. This chain links TRBV6-5 with TRBJ1-6; 7 bases fit TRBD1. Germline trimming cut 4 bases from V and 5 bases from J; bases unmatched to any gene: 5. Germline CDR1 reads MNHEY; CDR2 reads SVGAGI. This CDR3 is built from 15 residues. The CDR3 region is CASSWSGQNNSPLHF. The DNA of the CDR3 is TGTGCCAGCAGTTGGTCGGGACAGAATAATTCACCCCTCCACTTT.

This clone was counted a single time. The chain combines TRBV21-1 with TRBJ1-5; the table's TRBD1 call for D was not verified on the DNA. TRBV21-1 is a recognized pseudogene. The CDR3 extends over 15 amino acids. The CDR3 sequence is CASSTGDRGHQPQHF. The CDR3 bases are TGTGCCAGCAGCACCGGGGACAGGGGGCATCAGCCCCAGCATTTT.

This clone turned up a few times. The chain couples TRBV15 to TRBJ2-1; 9 bases are a match to TRBD2. Germline V gives CDR1 LNHNV, CDR2 YYDKDF (reference sequence). With V trimmed by 0 bases and J by 2 bases, 5 bases remained unmatched. The CDR3 spans 17 residues. The CDR3 nucleotides read TGTGCCACCAGCAGAGAGGCGGCGGGGGGGGCCTACAATGAGCAGTTCTTC. This gives the protein CATSREAAGGAYNEQFF.

This clone has just a few counts. The gene calls are TRBV30 and TRBJ2-3; D is perhaps TRBD2 (6 bases). CDR3 length: 14 amino acids. V was clipped by 2 bases and J by 1 base, with 10 bases between them. Per the germline V gene, CDR1 is GTSNPN and CDR2 is SVGIG (reference sequence). CDR3 sequence (DNA): TGTGCCTGGAGTCACGGGAGTGGCACAGATACGCAGTATTTT. It is translated as CAWSHGSGTDTQYF.

The V and J genes are TRBV13 and TRBJ1-2, with 11 bases lining up with TRBD1. CDR3 length equals 16 residues. Trimming removed 0 bases from V and 4 bases from J; junction bases left unmatched: 4. Germline V gives CDR1 PRHDT, CDR2 FYEKMQ (reference sequence). The CDR3 DNA reads as TGTGCCAGCAGCTTAGGTGGACAGGGGGCCCCCTATGGCTACACCTTC. Translation gives CASSLGGQGAPYGYTF. Using reference TRBV13 and TRBJ1-2 for the parts outside the CDR3, the full variable domain is AAGVIQSPRHLIKEKRETATLKCYPIPRHDTVYWYQQGPGQDPQFLISFYEKMQSDKGSIPDRFSAQQFSDYHSELNMSSLELGDSALYFCASSLGGQGAPYGYTFGSGTRLTVV.

There are a few counts of this clone. The chain links TRBV19 to TRBJ2-7, with D tentatively TRBD1 (6 bases). The V end lost 1 base, the J end lost 3 bases, and 10 bases lay between the germline ends. CDR1 is LNHDA and CDR2 is SQIVND in the germline V gene (reference sequence). This CDR3 has 14 amino acids. CDR3 region: CASSIGGQYYEQYF. Here the CDR3 DNA reads TGTGCCAGTAGTATAGGAGGACAGTACTACGAGCAGTACTTC.

The chain uses TRBV7-2 and TRBJ1-1; D gene uncertain. Deletions cut 0 bases from V and 3 bases from J, with 11 bases between. Per germline, CDR1 SGHTA and CDR2 FQGNSA. The CDR3 extends over 15 amino acids. CDR3 residues: CASSLAMGSDTEAFF. CDR3 DNA: TGTGCCAGCAGCTTAGCGATGGGGAGCGACACTGAAGCTTTCTTT.

J is TRBJ2-5 and V is TRBV15; D is uncertain. CDR1 is LNHNV and CDR2 is YYDKDF in the germline V gene (reference sequence). Trimming pared 0 bases from V and 5 bases from J, leaving 28 bases between. The CDR3 is 20 residues long. The CDR3 spells CATSRDRQVLFSMPVETQYF. The CDR3 bases are TGTGCCACCAGCAGAGATAGGCAGGTCCTTTTTTCAATGCCTGTGGAGACCCAGTACTTC.

The CDR3 nucleotides are TGTGCCAGTACCGGTACAGGGGGAGAGACCCAGTACTTC. As protein: CASTGTGGETQYF. The chain carries TRBV19 and TRBJ2-5; 8 bases align to TRBD1. The V segment lost 7 bases and the J segment 4 bases; nucleotides outside the gene matches: 5. Germline V gene data show CDR1 as LNHDA and CDR2 as SQIVND (reference sequence). There are 13 residues in the CDR3.

This chain uses TRBV13 with TRBJ1-6; 8 bases are a match to TRBD1. The CDR3 spans 20 residues. The germline CDR1 and CDR2 sequences are PRHDT and FYEKMQ (reference sequence). V gave up 4 bases and J gave up 0 bases; unmatched junction bases: 14. The CDR3 loop reads CASSYRGVNALRSYNSPLHF. The CDR3 nucleotides read TGTGCCAGCAGCTACAGGGGGGTTAATGCTCTTCGCTCCTATAATTCACCCCTCCACTTT.

This chain links TRBV7-2 with TRBJ2-7; 15 bases match TRBD2. The CDR3 consists of 19 residues. V was clipped by 5 bases and J by 6 bases; unmatched bases: 17. Germline V lookup: CDR1 SGHTA, CDR2 FQGNSA. CDR3 protein: CASSNPPYGLAGGISEQYF. The CDR3 nucleotides read TGTGCCAGCAGCAACCCCCCGTACGGACTAGCGGGGGGGATTAGCGAGCAGTACTTC. Full variable domain (remainder filled in from reference TRBV7-2 and TRBJ2-7): GAGVSQSPSNKVTEKGKDVELRCDPISGHTALYWYRQSLGQGLEFLIYFQGNSAPDKSGLPSDRFSAERTGGSVSTLTIQRTQQEDSAVYLCASSNPPYGLAGGISEQYFGPGTRLTVT.